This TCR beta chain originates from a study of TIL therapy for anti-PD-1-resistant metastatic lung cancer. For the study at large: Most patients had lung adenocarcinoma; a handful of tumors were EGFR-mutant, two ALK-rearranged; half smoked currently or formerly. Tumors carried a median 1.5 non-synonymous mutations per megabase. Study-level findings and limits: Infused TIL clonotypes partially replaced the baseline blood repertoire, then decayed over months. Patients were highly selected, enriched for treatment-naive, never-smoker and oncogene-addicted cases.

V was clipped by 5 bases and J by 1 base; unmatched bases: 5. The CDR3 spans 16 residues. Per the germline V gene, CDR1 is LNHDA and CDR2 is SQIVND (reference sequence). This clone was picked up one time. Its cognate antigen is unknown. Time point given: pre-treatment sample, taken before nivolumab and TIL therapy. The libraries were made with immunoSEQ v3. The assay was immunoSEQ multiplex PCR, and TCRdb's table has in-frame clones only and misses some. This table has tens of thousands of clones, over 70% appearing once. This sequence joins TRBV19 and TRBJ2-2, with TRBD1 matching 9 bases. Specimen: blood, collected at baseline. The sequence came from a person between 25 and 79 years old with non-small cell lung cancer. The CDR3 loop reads CASSSWDRENTGELFF. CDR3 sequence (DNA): TGTGCCAGTAGTTCCTGGGACAGGGAGAACACCGGGGAGCTGTTTTTT.